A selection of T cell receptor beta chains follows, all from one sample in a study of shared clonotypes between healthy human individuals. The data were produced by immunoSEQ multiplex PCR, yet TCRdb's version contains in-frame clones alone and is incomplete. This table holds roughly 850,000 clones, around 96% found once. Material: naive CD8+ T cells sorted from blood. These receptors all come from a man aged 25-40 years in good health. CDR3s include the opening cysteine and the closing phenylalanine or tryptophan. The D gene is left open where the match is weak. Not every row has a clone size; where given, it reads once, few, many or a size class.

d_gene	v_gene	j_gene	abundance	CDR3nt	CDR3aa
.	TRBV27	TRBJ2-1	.	TGTGCCAGCGGCTCTTTAGGCAGCGGTGAGAATGAGCAGTTCTTC	CASGSLGSGENEQFF
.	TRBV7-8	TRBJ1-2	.	TGTGCCAGCAGCCCATTTGGCGGCCGGCGAACTAACTATGGCTACACCTTC	CASSPFGGRRTNYGYTF
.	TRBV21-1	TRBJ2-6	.	TGTGCCAGCAGCTTCGACAGCCCAGGGGCCAACGTCCTGACTTTC	CASSFDSPGANVLTF
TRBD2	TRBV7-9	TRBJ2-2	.	TGTGCCAGCAGCTTAGAAGGGACTAGTGGTCCCGGGGAGCTGTTTTTT	CASSLEGTSGPGELFF
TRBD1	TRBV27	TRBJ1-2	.	TGTGCCAGCAGAGGACAGGTCGGAATCTATGGCTACACCTTC	CASRGQVGIYGYTF
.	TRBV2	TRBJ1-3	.	TGTGCCAGCAGTGAACAGGGCGGTGGAGGGACTGGAAACACCATATATTTT	CASSEQGGGGTGNTIYF
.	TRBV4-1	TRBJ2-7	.	TGCGCCAGCAGCCAAGATCGTGGGGGAACAAGCTACGAGCAGTACTTC	CASSQDRGGTSYEQYF
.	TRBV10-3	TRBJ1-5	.	TGTGCCATCAGTGAGTTCATCGGCGGCAATCAGCCCCAGCATTTT	CAISEFIGGNQPQHF
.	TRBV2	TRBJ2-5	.	TGTGCCAGCAGTGAAGAGATGGGGTATCAAGAGACCCAGTACTTC	CASSEEMGYQETQYF
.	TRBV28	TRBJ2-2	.	TGTGCCAGCAGTTTAGTTGTATCACCGCGGACCGGGGAGCTGTTTTTT	CASSLVVSPRTGELFF
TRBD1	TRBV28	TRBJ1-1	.	TGTGCCAGCAGTTTCGGACAGGGGGCTGAAGCTTTCTTT	CASSFGQGAEAFF
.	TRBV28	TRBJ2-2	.	TGTGCCAGCGAAGACGGCCGAGGACCCACCGGGGAGCTGTTTTTT	CASEDGRGPTGELFF
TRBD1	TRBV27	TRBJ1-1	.	TGTGCCAGCAGTCGCAGGGGGGGCACTGAAGCTTTCTTT	CASSRRGGTEAFF
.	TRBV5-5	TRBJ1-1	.	TGTGCCAGCAGCCCAAACCCGGTGGGCCACTTGAACACTGAAGCTTTCTTT	CASSPNPVGHLNTEAFF
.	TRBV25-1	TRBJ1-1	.	TGTGCCAGCAGTGAATATTCGACGGGTACGGGGATTGAAGCTTTCTTT	CASSEYSTGTGIEAFF
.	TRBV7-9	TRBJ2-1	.	TGTGCCAGCAGCATACAAACAGGGAACTACAATGAGCAGTTCTTC	CASSIQTGNYNEQFF
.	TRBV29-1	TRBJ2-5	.	TGCAGCGTCCGTGACGAGGTTCAAGAGACCCAGTACTTC	CSVRDEVQETQYF
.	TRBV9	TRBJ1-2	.	TGTGCCAGCAGCGCAGGGGTAGGTGGCTACACCTTC	CASSAGVGGYTF
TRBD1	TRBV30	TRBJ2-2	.	TGTGCCTGGGCCGGGGGGACAGGGGCCGGGGAGCTGTTTTTT	CAWAGGTGAGELFF
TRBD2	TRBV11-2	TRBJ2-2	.	TGTGCCAGCAGCTTAGGACTAGCGGGAGGGTTTTCCGGGGAGCTGTTTTTT	CASSLGLAGGFSGELFF
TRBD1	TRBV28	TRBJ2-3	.	TGTGCCAGCAGTCTGCGCCCGACAGGGGTTTTTGATACGCAGTATTTT	CASSLRPTGVFDTQYF
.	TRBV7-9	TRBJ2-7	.	TGTGCCAGCAGCCCAAAGGGACTGGAAAACTACGAGCAGTACTTC	CASSPKGLENYEQYF
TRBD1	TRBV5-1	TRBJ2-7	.	TGCGCCAGCAGCTGGGGGACAGGGTCGTACGAGCAGTACTTC	CASSWGTGSYEQYF
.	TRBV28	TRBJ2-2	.	TGTGCCAGCAGTTTAAGACCAGGGTTGAGCACCGGGGAGCTGTTTTTT	CASSLRPGLSTGELFF
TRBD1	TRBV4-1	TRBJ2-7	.	TGCGCCAGCAGCCAGACCGGGACAGGGGACTACGAGCAGTACTTC	CASSQTGTGDYEQYF
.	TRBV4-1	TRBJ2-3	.	TGCGCCAGCAGCCAAGCCAGGGGTTCAGATACGCAGTATTTT	CASSQARGSDTQYF
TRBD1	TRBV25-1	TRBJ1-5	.	TGTGCCAGCAGTCAGGGGGCTGCTCAGCCCCAGCATTTT	CASSQGAAQPQHF
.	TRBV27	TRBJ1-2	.	TGTGCCAGCAGCCCCCGGCCAGAAGCTAACTATGGCTACACCTTC	CASSPRPEANYGYTF
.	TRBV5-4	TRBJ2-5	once	TGTGCCAGCAGCTTGCTAGGGCAAGAGACCCAGTACTTC	CASSLLGQETQYF
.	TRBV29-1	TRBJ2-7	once	TGCAGCGTTGTTCTTCTCGGATACGAGCAGTACTTC	CSVVLLGYEQYF
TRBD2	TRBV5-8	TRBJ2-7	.	TGTGCCAGCAGCTTGGAGGGACTAGCGGGAAACGAGCAGTACTTC	CASSLEGLAGNEQYF
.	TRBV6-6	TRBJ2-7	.	TGTGCCAGCAGCCCCCAGAGGGGTGAGCAGTACTTC	CASSPQRGEQYF
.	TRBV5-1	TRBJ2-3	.	TGCGCCAGCAGCTCTGAAGTGGGGATATACACAGATACGCAGTATTTT	CASSSEVGIYTDTQYF
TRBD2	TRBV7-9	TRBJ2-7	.	TGTGCCAGCAGGCATAGCGGGAGCAGGGGCTCCTACGAGCAGTACTTC	CASRHSGSRGSYEQYF
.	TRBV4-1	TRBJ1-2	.	TGCGCCAGCAGCCAGGGGACTGACTATGGCTACACCTTC	CASSQGTDYGYTF
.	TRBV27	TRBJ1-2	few	TGTGCCAGCAGTGTTGGGACTTCGAGTGGCTACACCTTC	CASSVGTSSGYTF
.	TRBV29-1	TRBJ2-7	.	TGCAGCGTTGAAGGAACAGCGACTAGCTACGAGCAGTACTTC	CSVEGTATSYEQYF
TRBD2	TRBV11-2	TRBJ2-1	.	TGTGCCAGCAGCCAACGGACTAGCGGGAGGCCTACAACATACAATGAGCAGTTCTTC	CASSQRTSGRPTTYNEQFF
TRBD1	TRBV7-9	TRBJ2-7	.	TGTGCCAGCAGCCCCAGACAGGGTTCCGAGCAGTACTTC	CASSPRQGSEQYF